This T cell receptor (beta chain) derives from a study of long-term antiretroviral therapy in people with HIV. Germline loops: CDR1 MDHEN, CDR2 SYDVKM. Trimming took 6 bases from V and 5 from J, leaving 13 bases between them. The CDR3 is made up of 14 amino acids. It was version v3.0 of the immunoSEQ assay that was run at survey level. Assay used: immunoSEQ multiplex PCR; TCRdb lists only in-frame clones, some missing. Of 45,000 to 50,000 clones in the sample, around four fifths were seen once. The TCR was taken from a woman aged 18 to 35 with HIV. Sample: unsorted PBMCs, taken 0.8 years after starting antiretroviral therapy. The chain carries TRBV28 and TRBJ2-2; possibly TRBD2 for D (5 bases). As DNA, the CDR3 is TGTGCCAGCAGCCCGGGATCTTTTACCGGGGAGCTGTTTTTT. It codes for CASSPGSFTGELFF.